This T cell receptor (beta chain) was obtained from a study of response to subunit inactivated influenza vaccine. TCRdb called the RT-PCR reads again in MiXCR, with one record for every CDR3 protein. This repertoire shows around 530,000 distinct CDR3 sequences, around 11% found once; its top ten account for about 10%. Germline values: CDR1 DFQATT, CDR2 SNEGSKA (reference sequence). Trimming at V came to 6 bases and at J to 3 bases, leaving 4 bases not matched to a gene. The CDR3 consists of 14 residues. The chain recombines TRBV20-1 with TRBJ2-7, with 14 bases fitting TRBD2. This sample comprised PBMCs from blood, obtained on the day of vaccination. This clonotype originated in a man aged 45-65 years who received an inactivated influenza vaccine. The CDR3 sequence is CSADGTSGGYEQYF. The CDR3, as DNA: TGCAGTGCGGACGGGACTAGCGGGGGCTACGAGCAGTACTTC.